This T cell receptor beta chain derives from a study of identical twins. Through template switching, a universal primer site was introduced, and the cDNA contained unique molecular identifiers. MiXCR, applied by TCRdb to the 5' RACE reads, yields one record per CDR3 protein. The profile shows 700,000 or so distinct CDR3 sequences, 8.6% of them singletons. The CDR3 runs to 16 residues. Trimming removed 6 bases at V and 0 bases at J, with 15 bases between. Germline V gene sequence: CDR1 MNHEY, CDR2 SVGEGT. This clonotype has just a few counts. Its antigen is currently unknown. Findings and caveats of the study: Within beta out-of-frame sequences, the excess sharing observed between twins was weaker. The abundant beta clonotypes from cord blood had fewer insertions, and memory repertoires had none of this.

These data were also filed under a second study, of yellow fever vaccine responses in identical twins.

The origin of this receptor is a woman between 18 and 30 years old in good health. V usage is TRBV6-2 or TRBV6-3 and J usage is TRBJ2-1; D gene unclear. The material sequenced was PBMCs. The chain's CDR3 is CASRSISDLSYNEQFF. CDR3 DNA sequence: TGTGCCAGCAGGTCCATCTCGGACCTCTCCTACAATGAGCAGTTCTTC.